This T cell receptor beta chain comes out of a study of cytomegalovirus exposure and HLA in healthy donors. Whole-study context: It was reported in a later analysis that the 95 to 150 validation repertoires used the same platform as the approximately 690 first-cohort repertoires. Overall study findings and caveats: Within the 100 to 150 validation repertoires, first-cohort TCR clusters tended to co-occur, according to a later analysis.

As concerns this clone: The antigen remains unidentified.

Profiling relied on immunoSEQ multiplex PCR, and the TCRdb table lists in-frame clones only, not all of them. The table includes approximately 160,000 clones, roughly 90% detected once. Germline lookup yields CDR1 SGHVS and CDR2 FNYEAQ. V lost 5 bases and J 4 bases, leaving 18 bases between the germline ends. There are 15 residues in the CDR3. The sample taken for sequencing was PBMCs. J is TRBJ2-7 and V is TRBV7-6; TRBD1 might be the D (5 bases). The sequence derives from a man younger than 30 in good health and CMV-seropositive. In nucleotides, the CDR3 is TGTGCCAGCAGCCCCGTGGGGCTAGAAGGGTACGAGCAGTACTTC. It specifies CASSPVGLEGYEQYF. Variable domain in full (rest from reference TRBV7-6 and TRBJ2-7): GAGVSQSPRYKVTKRGQDVALRCDPISGHVSLYWYRQALGQGPEFLTYFNYEAQQDKSGLPNDRFSAERPEGSISTLTIQRTEQRDSAMYRCASSPVGLEGYEQYFGPGTRLTVT.